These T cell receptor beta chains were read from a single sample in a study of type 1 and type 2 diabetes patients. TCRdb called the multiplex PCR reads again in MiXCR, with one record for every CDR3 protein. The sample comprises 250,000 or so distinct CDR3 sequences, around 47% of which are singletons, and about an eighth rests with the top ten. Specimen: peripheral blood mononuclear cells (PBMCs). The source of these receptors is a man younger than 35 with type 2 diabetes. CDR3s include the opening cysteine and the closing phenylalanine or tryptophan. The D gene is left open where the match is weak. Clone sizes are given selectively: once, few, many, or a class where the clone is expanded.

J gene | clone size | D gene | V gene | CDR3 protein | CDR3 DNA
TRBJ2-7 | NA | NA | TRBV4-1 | CASSQDWGLYEQYF | TGCGCCAGCAGCCAAGATTGGGGGTTATACGAGCAGTACTTC
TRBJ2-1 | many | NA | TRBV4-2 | CASSQAGSYNEQFF | TGTGCCAGCAGCCAAGCTGGGTCCTACAATGAGCAGTTCTTC
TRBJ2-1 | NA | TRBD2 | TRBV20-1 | CSARDTLAGLNEQFF | TGCAGTGCTAGAGATACACTAGCGGGGTTAAATGAGCAGTTCTTC
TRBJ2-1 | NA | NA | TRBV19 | CASSILSEPYNEQFF | TGTGCCAGTAGTATTCTTAGCGAGCCCTACAATGAGCAGTTCTTC
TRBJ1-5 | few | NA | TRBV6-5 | CASSYSRDSNQPQHF | TGTGCCAGCAGTTACTCTAGGGACAGCAATCAGCCCCAGCATTTT
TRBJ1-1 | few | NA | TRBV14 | CASSQPTGTGYTEAFF | TGTGCCAGCAGCCAACCGACCGGGACGGGATACACTGAAGCTTTCTTT
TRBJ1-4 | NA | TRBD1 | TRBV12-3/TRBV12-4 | CASSWDSYNEELFF | TGTGCCAGCAGTTGGGACAGTTATAATGAAGAACTGTTTTTT
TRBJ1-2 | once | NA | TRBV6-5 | CASSSSSYGYTF | TGTGCCAGCAGCTCCAGTTCCTATGGCTACACCTTC
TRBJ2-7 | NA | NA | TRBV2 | CATSDSYEQYF | TGTGCCACCAGTGATTCATACGAGCAGTACTTC
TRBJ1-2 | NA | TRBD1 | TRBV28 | CASSWDRRTHFYGYTF | TGTGCCAGCAGTTGGGACAGGCGGACTCACTTCTATGGCTACACCTTC
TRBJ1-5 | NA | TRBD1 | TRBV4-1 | CASSQEGDRGQPQHF | TGCGCCAGCAGCCAAGAAGGGGACAGGGGTCAGCCCCAGCATTTT
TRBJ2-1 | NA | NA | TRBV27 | CASSPYSPGLLANEQFF | TGTGCCAGCAGTCCCTACTCTCCAGGCTTACTAGCTAATGAGCAGTTCTTC
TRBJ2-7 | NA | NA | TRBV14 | CASSRVQGRKGGDYEQYF | TGTGCCAGCAGCCGCGTTCAGGGGAGGAAGGGCGGAGATTACGAGCAGTACTTC
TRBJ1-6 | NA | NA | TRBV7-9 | CASSHSTLIASNSPLHF | TGTGCCAGCAGTCACTCGACACTTATTGCGAGTAATTCACCCCTCCACTTT
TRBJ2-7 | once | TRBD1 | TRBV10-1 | CASIEPRDRTSYEQYF | TGCGCCAGCATCGAGCCCCGGGACAGGACCAGCTACGAGCAGTACTTC
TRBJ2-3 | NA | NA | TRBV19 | CASSMAGGTDTQYF | TGTGCCAGTAGTATGGCAGGGGGCACAGATACGCAGTATTTT
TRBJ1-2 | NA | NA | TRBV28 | CASSVAGAGDYGYTF | TGTGCCAGCAGTGTAGCGGGGGCAGGGGACTATGGCTACACCTTC
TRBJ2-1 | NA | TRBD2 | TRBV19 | CATTLGREGPNEQFF | TGTGCCACCACCCTCGGGCGGGAGGGACCGAATGAGCAGTTCTTC
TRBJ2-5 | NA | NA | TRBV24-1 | CATSPPDRETQYF | TGTGCCACCAGCCCCCCCGACAGGGAGACCCAGTACTTC
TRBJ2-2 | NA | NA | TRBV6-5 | CASSPPGSTTGELFF | TGTGCCAGCAGCCCCCCTGGCAGTACGACCGGGGAGCTGTTTTTT
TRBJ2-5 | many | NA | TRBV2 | CASGSGRGGETQYF | TGTGCCAGCGGTTCGGGCAGGGGGGGAGAGACCCAGTACTTC
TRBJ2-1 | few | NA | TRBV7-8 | CASSLAGDNEQFF | TGTGCCAGCAGCTTAGCGGGCGACAATGAGCAGTTCTTC
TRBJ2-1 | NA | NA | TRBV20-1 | CSARGYNEQFF | TGCAGTGCTAGGGGCTACAATGAGCAGTTCTTC
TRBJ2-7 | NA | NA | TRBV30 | CAWSTVTGAGDPEQYF | TGTGCCTGGAGCACAGTTACCGGGGCCGGGGATCCAGAGCAGTACTTC
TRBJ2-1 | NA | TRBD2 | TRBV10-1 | CASSAGGGSEQFF | TGCGCCAGCAGTGCCGGGGGGGGGAGTGAGCAGTTCTTC
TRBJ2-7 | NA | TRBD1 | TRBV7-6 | CASSLANPSGTGIYEQYF | TGTGCCAGCAGCTTAGCGAATCCGTCCGGGACAGGGATCTACGAGCAGTACTTC
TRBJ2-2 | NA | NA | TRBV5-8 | CARMPVTYTGELFF | TGTGCCAGGATGCCCGTGACATACACCGGGGAGCTGTTTTTT
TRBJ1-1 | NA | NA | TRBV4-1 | CASSQEIGITEAFF | TGCGCCAGCAGCCAAGAGATAGGTATCACTGAAGCTTTCTTT
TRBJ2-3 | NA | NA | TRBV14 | CASSPPERGSSTDTQYF | TGTGCCAGCAGCCCCCCAGAGAGAGGATCTAGCACAGATACGCAGTATTTT
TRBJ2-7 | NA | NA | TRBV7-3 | CASSPTAGREGEQYF | TGTGCCAGCAGCCCCACGGCCGGTAGGGAAGGCGAGCAGTACTTC
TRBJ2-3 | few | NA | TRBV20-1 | CSAPDQDTQYF | TGCAGTGCACCCGACCAGGATACGCAGTATTTT
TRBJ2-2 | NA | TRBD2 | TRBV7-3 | CASSPGGSGGYTGELFF | TGTGCCAGCAGCCCCGGTGGTAGCGGGGGGTACACCGGGGAGCTGTTTTTT
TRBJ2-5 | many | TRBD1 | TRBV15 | CATRGQGETQYF | TGTGCCACCAGGGGACAGGGGGAGACCCAGTACTTC
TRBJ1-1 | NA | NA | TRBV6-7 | CASQELDRKYTEAFF | TGTGCCAGTCAAGAATTGGACAGAAAATACACTGAAGCTTTCTTT
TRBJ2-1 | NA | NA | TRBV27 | CASRATAYPNNEQFF | TGTGCCAGCAGGGCTACAGCATACCCTAACAATGAGCAGTTCTTC
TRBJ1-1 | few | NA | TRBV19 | CASNPGIGVNTEAFF | TGTGCCAGTAACCCAGGCATCGGGGTGAACACTGAAGCTTTCTTT
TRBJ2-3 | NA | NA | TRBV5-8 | CASSQEARYIPDTQYF | TGCGCCAGCAGCCAAGAAGCTAGATATATCCCAGATACGCAGTATTTT
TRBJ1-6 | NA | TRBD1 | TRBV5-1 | CASSSGQNNSPLHF | TGCGCCAGCAGCTCGGGACAGAATAATTCACCCCTCCACTTT
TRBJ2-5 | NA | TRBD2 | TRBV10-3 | CASTLRRLAGETQYF | TGTGCCAGCACCTTGCGGCGACTAGCGGGAGAAACCCAGTACTTC
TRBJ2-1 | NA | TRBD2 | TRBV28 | CASIRGGAANEQFF | TGTGCCAGCATCCGCGGGGGGGCCGCGAATGAGCAGTTCTTC
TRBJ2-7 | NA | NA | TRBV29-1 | CSVLTVSSYEQYF | TGCAGCGTCCTGACAGTATCCTCCTACGAGCAGTACTTC
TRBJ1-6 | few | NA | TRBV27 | CASSQDGVQITPLHF | TGTGCCAGCAGTCAAGACGGGGTACAGATCACACCCCTCCACTTT
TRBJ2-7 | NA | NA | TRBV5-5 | CASSLGPSAYEQYF | TGTGCCAGCAGCTTGGGTCCTTCCGCCTACGAGCAGTACTTC
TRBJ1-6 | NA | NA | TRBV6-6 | CASSRVTINSPLHF | TGTGCCAGCAGCCGGGTGACAATTAATTCACCCCTCCACTTT
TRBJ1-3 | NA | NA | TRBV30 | CAWSADSRNTIYF | TGTGCCTGGAGTGCCGACAGCCGAAACACCATATATTTT
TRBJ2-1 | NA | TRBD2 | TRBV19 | CATRLAGPVGEQFF | TGTGCCACACGACTAGCGGGCCCCGTAGGTGAGCAGTTCTTC
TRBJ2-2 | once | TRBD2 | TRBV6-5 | CASTRLALNTGELFF | TGTGCCAGCACGAGACTAGCCCTTAACACCGGGGAGCTGTTTTTT
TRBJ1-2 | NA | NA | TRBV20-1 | CSALGGAGGYTF | TGCAGCGCCCTCGGGGGGGCGGGTGGCTACACCTTC
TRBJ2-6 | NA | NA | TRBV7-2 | CASSLSVGSAGANVLTF | TGTGCCAGCAGTCTATCCGTGGGCAGTGCTGGGGCCAACGTCCTGACTTTC
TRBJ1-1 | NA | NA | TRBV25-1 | CASSVSGQLNTEAFF | TGTGCCAGCAGTGTATCTGGACAGCTGAACACTGAAGCTTTCTTT
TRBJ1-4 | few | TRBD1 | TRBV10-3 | CAISEGGQGGEKLFF | TGTGCCATCAGTGAGGGAGGACAGGGAGGTGAAAAACTGTTTTTT
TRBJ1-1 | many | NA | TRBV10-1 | CASSESGTGLSTEAFF | TGCGCCAGCAGTGAGTCGGGTACAGGGTTGAGCACTGAAGCTTTCTTT
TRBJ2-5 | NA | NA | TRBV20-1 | CSTLGGTETQYF | TGCAGTACCCTAGGGGGAACGGAGACCCAGTACTTC